The sequence of this T cell receptor beta chain was determined in a study of blood T cell repertoires in COVID-19. At the level of the study: From the United States, Italy and Spain came samples of acute and convalescent COVID-19. PBMCs, B-cell-depleted T cells, or T cells were the source of the cDNA or gDNA that made up the material.

The authors' processing: Amplification with reference gene primers provided the estimates of nucleated cell counts. Profiled with immunoSEQ multiplex PCR; TCRdb holds only in-frame clones, not every one. The V and J calls and the clone size are those of that table, but D and trimming were determined from the DNA. Among about 97,000 clones listed, 80% to 90% were seen once. This CDR3 contains 14 residues. The trim removed 10 bases at V and 11 bases at J, leaving 19 bases unmatched. Germline assignment: CDR1 LNHDA and CDR2 SQIVND (reference sequence). The receptor was isolated from a man aged 35 to 55 with active or convalescent COVID-19. The sequencing input was peripheral blood. The chain is built from TRBV19 and TRBJ1-1; the match to TRBD1 covers 7 bases. In DNA form, the CDR3 reads TGTGCCACCGGGAGGGCCACAGGGGCTATAACGGCTTTCTTT. The encoded protein is CATGRATGAITAFF.